Ten or more counts support the clone carrying this T cell receptor beta chain. Antigen specificity is unknown. A junction boundary mismatches the germline segment, possibly from a read error. This sample was taken from a study of identical twins. Donors uniformly comprised healthy Caucasians. Study observations and caveats: Beta clonotypes that were abundant in cord blood contained fewer insertions, a pattern absent from memory repertoires. Model-predicted out-of-frame TCR alpha sharing fell below observed values in monozygotic twins.

Germline values: CDR1 SGHKS, CDR2 YYEKEE (reference sequence). The CDR3 is made up of 13 amino acids. TCRdb itself ran the 5' RACE reads through MiXCR, one entry per CDR3 protein. There are about 700,000 distinct CDR3 sequences in the sample; 5.5% to 7.5% occur only once, and 1.5% to 2% lies in the top ten. The V and J genes are TRBV5-5 and TRBJ2-3; weak D call: TRBD1 (6 bases). Sequencing was carried out using naive T cells sorted from blood. The clonotype comes from a man between 18 and 29 years old in good health. This CDR3 reads CASSLPDSTDTQF. As DNA, the CDR3 is TGTGCCAGCAGCCTACCGGACAGCACAGATACGCAGTTT. The entire variable domain, with the rest obtained from reference TRBV5-5 and TRBJ2-3, is as follows: DAGVTQSPTHLIKTRGQQVTLRCSPISGHKSVSWYQQVLGQGPQFIFQYYEKEERGRGNFPDRFSARQFPNYSSELNVNALLLGDSALYLCASSLPDSTDTQFGPGTRLTVL.